This TCR beta chain originates from a study of blood T cell repertoires in COVID-19. Overall study context: Donors in the United States, Italy and Spain gave samples during acute or convalescent COVID-19. T cells, B-cell-depleted T cells, or PBMCs provided the cDNA or gDNA that served as material.

V was pared by 4 bases and J by 8 bases, with 18 bases between. CDR3 length equals 14 residues. Germline V gene data show CDR1 as SGHNT and CDR2 as YYREEE (reference sequence). Original processing notes: Amplification with reference gene primers provided the estimates of nucleated cell counts. Method: immunoSEQ multiplex PCR; TCRdb's copy keeps in-frame clones and lacks some. From that table come the V and J calls and clone size; the DNA was used to work out D and trimming. Among 150,000 or so clones listed, 85% were seen once. The receptor was derived from a human donor with acute or convalescent COVID-19. The donor label of this sample is uncertain. The chain is built from TRBV5-4 and TRBJ1-2; D is unclear. The material sequenced was peripheral blood. The CDR3 region is CASSPTEGVGGYTF. The CDR3 nucleotides are TGTGCCAGCAGCCCGACCGAGGGTGTGGGGGGCTACACCTTC.